The 9 T cell receptor beta chains below were found in one sample sequenced in a study of blood T cells in healthy people across ages. Next came a second PCR, run for roughly 6 to 11 cycles, which used a sample-barcoded 5' primer along with a J-beta primer mix. MiXCR was run by TCRdb on the 5' RACE reads, yielding one entry per CDR3 protein. The sample shows 1.5 million to 2 million distinct CDR3 sequences, 28% of them seen only once. Sample: blood. The receptors here all came from a woman aged 25 to 39 in good health.

The rearrangement links TRBV5-1 to TRBJ1-1; a possible D gene is TRBD1 (5 bases). Per germline, CDR1 SGHRS and CDR2 YFSETQ. V was pared by 4 bases and J by 1 base, with 11 bases between. The CDR3 contains 14 residues. DNA for the CDR3: TGCGCCAGCAGCCGGGGGGGAGAGAACACTGAAGCTTTCTTT. It translates to CASSRGGENTEAFF.

This clonotype was found many times. The rearrangement uses TRBV12-3 or TRBV12-4 and TRBJ2-6; 7 positions agree with TRBD1. V trimming: 3 bases; J trimming: 1 base; junction bases outside the gene matches: 12. The CDR3 is 19 residues long. For the CDR3, the DNA is TGTGCCAGCAGTTTGAGGCTTGGGACAGTCGTATCTGGGGCCAACGTCCTGACTTTC. It is translated as CASSLRLGTVVSGANVLTF.

This clonotype was seen many times. This chain connects TRBV6-6 to TRBJ2-5; 7 bases map to TRBD2. Germline V gene sequence: CDR1 MNHNY, CDR2 SVGAGI (reference sequence). This CDR3 comprises 14 residues. V was clipped by 7 bases and J by 3 bases; unmatched bases: 8. This chain's CDR3 is CASTKAGVEETQYF. DNA for the CDR3: TGTGCCAGCACGAAGGCGGGAGTTGAAGAGACCCAGTACTTC.

About this clonotype itself: A read error may produce the germline difference seen at one junction end. J is TRBJ1-1 and V is TRBV6-5, with a tentative D call TRBD1 (5 bases). Germline-derived CDR1 and CDR2 are MNHEY and SVGAGI. The CDR3 loop spans 13 amino acids. CDR3 region: CASSYQGSTKAFF. CDR3 sequence (DNA): TGTGCCAGCAGTTATCAGGGTAGCACTAAAGCTTTCTTT.

Only a few counts were recorded for this clonotype. The chain joins TRBV10-2 to TRBJ2-3; weak D call: TRBD2 (6 bases). The CDR3 length is 16 residues. The V and J ends lost 6 bases and 3 bases respectively, with 19 bases between them. The germline gives CDR1 WSHSY, CDR2 SAAADI. This CDR3 is CASSGTGVTGTDTQYF. The CDR3 DNA follows: TGCGCCAGCAGCGGGACGGGGGTTACCGGGACAGATACGCAGTATTTT.

This clonotype was counted a few times. DNA of the CDR3: TGTGCCAGCAGTGACACCCCGGGACAGGGGACCAATGAGCAGTTCTTC. It is translated as CASSDTPGQGTNEQFF. The genes are TRBV6-4 and TRBJ2-1; TRBD1 matches at 10 bases. The J segment lost 6 bases and the V segment lost 2 bases, leaving 7 bases of the junction unmatched. Germline V CDR1 and CDR2: MRHNA, SNTAGT. The CDR3 is made up of 16 amino acids.

This clonotype was detected ten times or more. The chain is built from TRBV7-2 and TRBJ2-7; 14 nucleotides match TRBD2. Trimming took 4 bases from V and 4 from J; bases not matched to a gene: 3. Germline V gene sequence: CDR1 SGHTA, CDR2 FQGNSA. CDR3 length equals 15 residues. The CDR3 spells CASSSRTSGRYEQYF. CDR3 bases: TGTGCCAGCAGCTCTCGGACTAGCGGGAGGTACGAGCAGTACTTC.

The CDR3 sequence is CSGSRSYNEQYF. CDR3 DNA: TGCAGCGGTAGCAGGTCCTACAATGAGCAGTACTTC. The chain links TRBV29-1 to TRBJ2-1; D not certain. TRBJ2-7 matches the DNA end more closely, so the J call is doubtful. Germline V lookup: CDR1 SQVTM, CDR2 ANQGSEA. The CDR3 length is 12 residues.

This clonotype was recorded at least ten times. The chain is built from TRBV29-1 and TRBJ1-2; 11 nucleotides align to TRBD1. Germline loops: CDR1 SQVTM, CDR2 ANQGSEA. The CDR3 is 14 residues long. V shed 6 bases and J 3 bases; nucleotides not matched to a gene: 6. DNA for the CDR3: TGCAGCGTAGGACAGGGGGCAGTTGACTATGGCTACACCTTC. Protein sequence: CSVGQGAVDYGYTF. The variable domain in full, with the rest retrieved from reference TRBV29-1 and TRBJ1-2, is SAVISQKPSRDICQRGTSLTIQCQVDSQVTMMFWYRQQPGQSLTLIATANQGSEATYESGFVIDKFPISRPNLTFSTLTVSNMSPEDSSIYLCSVGQGAVDYGYTFGSGTRLTVV.